This passage covers 13 T cell receptor beta chains from one sample sequenced in a study of shared clonotypes between healthy human individuals. Using immunoSEQ multiplex PCR, the repertoire was profiled, and TCRdb retains in-frame clones only, with some absent. The sample yields around 690,000 clones, about 92% seen once. The sequenced sample was memory CD8+ T cells from PBMCs. Subset reported: CD45RO+ cells pooled with CCR7-negative TemRA cells. Every receptor here comes from a man younger than 30 in good health. Some clones in this sample may be carry-over from other donors' samples.

The chain has TRBV5-1 and TRBJ1-4; D is possibly TRBD1 (6 bases). Germline values: CDR1 SGHRS, CDR2 YFSETQ. Trimming stripped 6 bases from V and 4 bases from J, with 13 bases between. The CDR3 extends over 14 amino acids. The CDR3 DNA reads TGCGCCAGCATGTCAGGGGTTGATAATGAAAAACTGTTTTTT. Translation gives CASMSGVDNEKLFF.

The chain combines TRBV30 with TRBJ2-7; tentative D call: TRBD1 (5 bases). Trimming took 1 base from V and 3 from J, leaving 16 bases between them. This CDR3 is 15 amino acids long. Germline V gene sequence: CDR1 GTSNPN, CDR2 SVGIG (reference sequence). In nucleotides, the CDR3 is TGTGCCTGGAGTGAAGAAACAGGACCTGGCTACGAGCAGTACTTC. Residues: CAWSEETGPGYEQYF.

The sample holds many counts of this clone. The sample has other DNA sequences that encode this CDR3 too. The rearrangement uses TRBV5-6 and TRBJ2-7; 7 bases map to TRBD1. The CDR3 extends over 12 amino acids. Trimming removed 4 bases from V and 3 bases from J; junction bases left unmatched: 1. CDR1 and CDR2 (germline): SGHDT, YYEEEE. DNA of the CDR3: TGTGCCAGCAGCCGGGACAGCTACGAGCAGTACTTC. Translated, it gives CASSRDSYEQYF.

The chain joins TRBV2 to TRBJ2-2; D gene uncertain. V was clipped by 6 bases and J by 1 base, with 12 bases between them. Looked up from germline, CDR1 is SNHLY and CDR2 is FYNNEI. This CDR3 spans 15 amino acids. This chain's CDR3 is CASRAALMNTGELFF. The CDR3 DNA follows: TGTGCCAGCAGGGCGGCCTTAATGAACACCGGGGAGCTGTTTTTT.

This chain connects TRBV4-3 to TRBJ2-1; D could derive from TRBD1 or TRBD2 (5 bases each). V lost 2 bases and J lost 4, with 12 bases in between. Per the germline V gene, CDR1 is LGHNA and CDR2 is YSLEER. The CDR3 has 15 residues. The CDR3 is CASSQTRDEYNEQFF. The CDR3 DNA sequence: TGCGCCAGCAGCCAAACCCGGGACGAGTACAATGAGCAGTTCTTC.

This chain joins TRBV4-1 and TRBJ1-1; D is ambiguous. The CDR3 is 14 amino acids. Germline lookup yields CDR1 MGHRA and CDR2 YSYEKL. V dropped 4 bases and J dropped 0 bases, with 9 bases sitting between them. CDR3 amino acids: CASSPQSMNTEAFF. The CDR3 DNA is TGCGCCAGCAGCCCACAATCTATGAACACTGAAGCTTTCTTT.

The chain carries TRBV27 and TRBJ1-1, with D hard to call. There are 16 residues in the CDR3. Germline V gene data show CDR1 as MNHEY and CDR2 as SMNVEV (reference sequence). Trimming pared 4 bases from V and 4 bases from J, leaving 19 bases between. CDR3 protein: CASSSRWQPKGTEAFF. CDR3 nucleotides: TGTGCCAGCAGTTCCCGATGGCAGCCTAAGGGCACTGAAGCTTTCTTT.

The V gene is TRBV5-1, the J gene TRBJ1-2; 7 positions agree with TRBD1. This CDR3 comprises 14 residues. V shed 4 bases, J shed 4 bases, and the junction held 7 bases outside the gene matches. CDR1 SGHRS and CDR2 YFSETQ come from the germline V gene. CDR3 sequence reads: CASSLYPGGYGYTF. CDR3 sequence (DNA): TGCGCCAGCAGCCTGTACCCAGGGGGCTATGGCTACACCTTC.

The chain couples TRBV6-5 to TRBJ2-1; D remains unclear. Per germline, CDR1 MNHEY and CDR2 SVGAGI. CDR3 size: 13 residues. V was clipped by 0 bases and J by 7 bases, with 7 bases between them. The CDR3 sequence is CASSYSPLNEQFF. The CDR3 DNA reads as TGTGCCAGCAGTTACTCTCCCCTAAATGAGCAGTTCTTC.

This chain connects TRBV19 to TRBJ2-1; 8 bases map to TRBD2. The CDR3 is 12 amino acids. The V and J ends lost 5 bases and 12 bases, in that order; junction bases with no gene match: 6. Looked up from germline, CDR1 is LNHDA and CDR2 is SQIVND (reference sequence). The CDR3 DNA reads as TGTGCCAGTAGTCCGCGGACTAGCCTGCAGTTCTTC. It translates to CASSPRTSLQFF. The full variable domain, its missing parts supplied by reference TRBV19 and TRBJ2-1, is DGGITQSPKYLFRKEGQNVTLSCEQNLNHDAMYWYRQDPGQGLRLIYYSQIVNDFQKGDIAEGYSVSREKKESFPLTVTSAQKNPTAFYLCASSPRTSLQFFGPGTRLTVL.

J is TRBJ2-7 and V is TRBV5-5; 7 bases agree with TRBD1. Germline V gene data show CDR1 as SGHKS and CDR2 as YYEKEE (reference sequence). V trimming: 9 bases; J trimming: 1 base; junction bases outside the gene matches: 13. The length of the CDR3 is 15 residues. Written as DNA, the CDR3 is TGTGCCACCTACGACCGTCCGGGACAGTCCTACGAGCAGTACTTC. Protein: CATYDRPGQSYEQYF. The variable domain in full, completed from reference TRBV5-5 and TRBJ2-7, reads DAGVTQSPTHLIKTRGQQVTLRCSPISGHKSVSWYQQVLGQGPQFIFQYYEKEERGRGNFPDRFSARQFPNYSSELNVNALLLGDSALYLCATYDRPGQSYEQYFGPGTRLTVT.

The V and J genes are TRBV15 and TRBJ2-2; D is possibly TRBD1 (5 bases). The V gene lost 0 bases and the J gene lost 0 bases, with 8 bases spanning the gap. The germline V gene has CDR1 LNHNV and CDR2 YYDKDF (reference sequence). The CDR3 sequence is 16 residues long. The CDR3 DNA reads TGTGCCACCAGCAGAGATTGGGGCGCGAACACCGGGGAGCTGTTTTTT. As protein: CATSRDWGANTGELFF.

The chain is built from TRBV6-5 and TRBJ2-7, with a weak D call TRBD2 (6 bases). CDR1 and CDR2 (germline): MNHEY, SVGAGI. This CDR3 is built from 14 residues. Trimming pared 9 bases from V and 2 bases from J, leaving 17 bases between. CDR3 DNA: TGTGCCAGTCCCTGGCGGGACGGAGCCTACGAGCAGTACTTC. It codes for CASPWRDGAYEQYF.